Each of the 15 T cell receptor beta chains below was sequenced from the same sample in a study of identifying expanded T cells in peripheral blood. Sequencing used immunoSEQ multiplex PCR; TCRdb keeps in-frame clones, though not all of them. The data hold some 120,000 clones, with 75% to 90% observed a single time. Sequencing input: blood. Source of these receptors: a person aged 18 to 75 in good health.

Remarks on this clone: Other DNA sequences in this specimen translate into the identical CDR3. The chain couples TRBV4-3 to TRBJ2-2; D gene ambiguous. With 4 bases removed from V and 0 bases from J, the gap between germline ends came to 3 bases. The CDR3 length is 13 residues. Germline CDR1 and CDR2: LGHNA and YSLEER. The CDR3 reads CASSPTNTGELFF. The CDR3 nucleotides read TGCGCCAGCAGCCCAACGAACACCGGGGAGCTGTTTTTT.

This sequence joins TRBV6-5 and TRBJ1-5; D call uncertain. The V and J ends lost 5 bases and 3 bases respectively, with 14 bases between them. The CDR3 is 15 residues long. Germline loops: CDR1 MNHEY, CDR2 SVGAGI. CDR3 nucleotide sequence: TGTGCCAGCAGTCCCCGGGCCGGCAACAATCAGCCCCAGCATTTT. Translating gives CASSPRAGNNQPQHF.

The chain has TRBV27 and TRBJ1-5; D gene unclear. CDR1 MNHEY and CDR2 SMNVEV come from the germline V gene (reference sequence). The V and J ends lost 6 bases and 2 bases respectively, with 8 bases between them. There are 13 residues in the CDR3. The CDR3 DNA is TGTGCCAGCAGAGGGTATGGCAATCAGCCCCAGCATTTT. Amino acids: CASRGYGNQPQHF.

J is TRBJ1-5 and V is TRBV18; a possible D gene is TRBD1 (5 bases). Trimming shortened V by 2 bases and J by 8 bases, and 7 bases separated the two germline ends. The CDR3 is 12 residues long. Germline-derived CDR1 and CDR2 are KGHSH and LQKENI. CDR3 residues: CASSPRGEPQHF. CDR3 DNA sequence: TGTGCCAGCTCACCAAGGGGTGAGCCCCAGCATTTT.

The chain recombines TRBV7-9 with TRBJ1-2; TRBD1 is a possible D gene (5 bases). V was trimmed by 5 bases and J by 6 bases, leaving 13 bases between them. The CDR3 consists of 13 residues. The V gene's germline CDR1 is SEHNR and CDR2 FQNEAQ (reference sequence). CDR3: CASSPKGIHGYTF. The CDR3 nucleotides are TGTGCCAGCAGCCCCAAGGGGATACATGGCTACACCTTC. Supplemented by reference TRBV7-9 and TRBJ1-2, the full variable domain reads DTGVSQNPRHKITKRGQNVTFRCDPISEHNRLYWYRQTLGQGPEFLTYFQNEAQLEKSRLLSDRFSAERPKGSFSTLEIQRTEQGDSAMYLCASSPKGIHGYTFGSGTRLTVV.

The chain recombines TRBV5-1 with TRBJ1-6; D possibly corresponds to TRBD1 (6 bases). Germline CDR1 SGHRS, CDR2 YFSETQ. V lost 3 bases and J lost 7, with 11 bases in between. The length of the CDR3 is 14 residues. In DNA form, the CDR3 reads TGCGCCAGCAGCTGGGGCACAGGGAATTCACCCCTCCACTTT. This encodes CASSWGTGNSPLHF.

The chain combines TRBV20-1 with TRBJ1-4; D remains unclear. CDR3 length: 11 amino acids. V lost 5 bases to trimming and J lost 3 bases, with 4 bases between them. Germline V lookup: CDR1 DFQATT, CDR2 SNEGSKA (reference sequence). The CDR3 DNA reads TGCAGTGCTGGCTCTAATGAAAAACTGTTTTTT. Its translation is CSAGSNEKLFF.

The V gene is TRBV27, the J gene TRBJ2-7; the match to TRBD2 covers 13 bases. CDR3 length: 15 amino acids. The trim removed 5 bases at V and 6 bases at J, leaving 7 bases unmatched. Germline assignment: CDR1 MNHEY and CDR2 SMNVEV (reference sequence). The CDR3 region is CASSTGTSGVTEQYF. CDR3 in DNA: TGTGCCAGCAGTACCGGGACTAGCGGGGTTACCGAGCAGTACTTC.

V and J are TRBV10-3 and TRBJ1-3; TRBD1 might be the D (5 bases). This CDR3 comprises 16 residues. The V end lost 0 bases, the J end lost 9 bases, and 18 bases lay between the germline ends. From germline, CDR1 is ENHRY and CDR2 SYGVKD. The DNA of the CDR3 is TGTGCCATCAGTGAGTCGATCCAGGGTTCATTCAGCACCATATATTTT. Translation gives CAISESIQGSFSTIYF.

This clone appeared many times. The rearrangement links TRBV28 to TRBJ1-1; D gene ambiguous. Germline CDR1 is MDHEN and CDR2 is SYDVKM. CDR3 size: 13 residues. Trimming took 5 bases from V and 3 from J, leaving 10 bases between them. CDR3 coding DNA: TGTGCCAGCAGTACGGACGGGTACACTGAAGCTTTCTTT. It is translated as CASSTDGYTEAFF.

This chain connects TRBV30 to TRBJ1-3, with TRBD1 as a possible D gene (6 bases). The CDR3 is made up of 14 amino acids. V shed 4 bases and J shed 1 base, with 11 bases lying between them. Germline V gene sequence: CDR1 GTSNPN, CDR2 SVGIG (reference sequence). CDR3 sequence reads: CAWIRTGSGNTIYF. The CDR3 nucleotides read TGTGCCTGGATCCGTACAGGGTCTGGAAACACCATATATTTT.

The CDR3 loop is CASSLAEYGYTF. The CDR3 DNA is TGTGCCAGCAGCTTGGCGGAGTATGGCTACACCTTC. This chain joins TRBV13 and TRBJ1-2; no clear D. The CDR3 covers 12 residues. V was clipped by 3 bases and J by 5 bases, with 7 bases between them. In germline, CDR1 is PRHDT, CDR2 FYEKMQ (reference sequence).

This sequence joins TRBV23-1 and TRBJ2-5, with D perhaps matching TRBD1 or TRBD2 (5 bases each). TRBV23-1 is classed as an ORF, of uncertain function. V was cut by 2 bases and J by 5 bases, with 15 bases left in between. This CDR3 has 15 residues. CDR3 sequence reads: CASSQSWGISETQYF. The CDR3 nucleotides read TGCGCCAGCAGTCAAAGTTGGGGGATTAGTGAGACCCAGTACTTC.

The V call is TRBV29-1, the J call TRBJ2-5; D remains unclear. The V gene's germline CDR1 is SQVTM and CDR2 ANQGSEA. Trimming removed 4 bases at V and 2 bases at J, with 11 bases between. The CDR3 is 13 residues long. The CDR3 spells CSVGRAVQETQYF. In nucleotides, the CDR3 is TGCAGCGTTGGTCGGGCAGTTCAAGAGACCCAGTACTTC.

This chain links TRBV30 with TRBJ2-7; D not resolved. Germline lookup yields CDR1 GTSNPN and CDR2 SVGIG (reference sequence). The CDR3 is 14 residues long. The V end lost 3 bases, the J end lost 3 bases, and 15 bases lay between the germline ends. This chain's CDR3 is CAWSRPPGGYEQYF. CDR3 coding DNA: TGTGCCTGGAGCCGCCCCCCCGGTGGCTACGAGCAGTACTTC. The whole variable domain, filled in from reference TRBV30 and TRBJ2-7, reads SQTIHQWPATLVQPVGSPLSLECTVEGTSNPNLYWYRQAAGRGLQLLFYSVGIGQISSEVPQNLSASRPQDRQFILSSKKLLLSDSGFYLCAWSRPPGGYEQYFGPGTRLTVT.